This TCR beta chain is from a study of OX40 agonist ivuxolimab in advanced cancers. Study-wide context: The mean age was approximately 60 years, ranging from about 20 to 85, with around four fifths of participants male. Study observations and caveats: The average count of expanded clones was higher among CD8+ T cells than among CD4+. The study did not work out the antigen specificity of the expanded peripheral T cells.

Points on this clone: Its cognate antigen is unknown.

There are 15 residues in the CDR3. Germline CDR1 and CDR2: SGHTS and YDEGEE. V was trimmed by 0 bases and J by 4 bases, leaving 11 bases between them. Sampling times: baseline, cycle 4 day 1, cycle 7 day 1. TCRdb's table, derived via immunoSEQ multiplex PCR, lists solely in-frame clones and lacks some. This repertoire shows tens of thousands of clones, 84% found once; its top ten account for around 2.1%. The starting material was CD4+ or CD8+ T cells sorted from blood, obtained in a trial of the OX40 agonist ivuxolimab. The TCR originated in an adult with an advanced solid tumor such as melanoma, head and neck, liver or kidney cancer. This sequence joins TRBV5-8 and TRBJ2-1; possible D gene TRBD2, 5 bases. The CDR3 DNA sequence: TGTGCCAGCAGCTTGGGGGGAGTCTCTTACAATGAGCAGTTCTTC. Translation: CASSLGGVSYNEQFF.